Listed below are T cell receptor beta chains from one sample, sequenced in a study of T-cell memory formation after mild COVID-19. TCRdb analysed the 5' RACE reads with MiXCR anew, one entry per CDR3 protein. The sample yields 450,000 to 650,000 distinct CDR3 sequences, approximately 19% seen once. Sequencing was performed on PBMCs or a T cell subset sorted from them (not recorded which). The receptors were sampled from an adult woman who had mild COVID-19 (a few samples of this study predate the infection). Cell type and time point are not known. CDR3s include the opening cysteine and the closing phenylalanine or tryptophan. D genes are given only for firm matches. A row's size may be missing; if present it is once, few, many or a size class.

V gene: TRBV29-1; J gene: TRBJ2-7; clone size: NA; D gene: TRBD1; CDR3 protein: CSAGQAYEQYF; CDR3 DNA: TGCAGCGCCGGACAGGCCTACGAGCAGTACTTC
V gene: TRBV4-3; J gene: TRBJ2-7; clone size: few; D gene: TRBD2; CDR3 protein: CASSQGLAGYEQYF; CDR3 DNA: TGCGCCAGCAGCCAGGGACTAGCAGGGTACGAGCAGTACTTC
V gene: TRBV2; J gene: TRBJ1-1; clone size: many; D gene: TRBD1; CDR3 protein: CASSGQGTEAFF; CDR3 DNA: TGTGCCAGCAGTGGACAGGGGACTGAAGCTTTCTTT
V gene: TRBV29-1; J gene: TRBJ1-2; clone size: many; D gene: NA; CDR3 protein: CSVLSWAITGDYGYTF; CDR3 DNA: TGCAGCGTCCTTTCATGGGCCATAACGGGAGACTATGGCTACACCTTC
V gene: TRBV15; J gene: TRBJ2-5; clone size: many; D gene: NA; CDR3 protein: CATSRDQAVQETQYF; CDR3 DNA: TGTGCCACCAGCAGAGATCAGGCGGTCCAAGAGACCCAGTACTTC
V gene: TRBV4-1; J gene: TRBJ2-5; clone size: NA; D gene: NA; CDR3 protein: CASSPGPMGETQYF; CDR3 DNA: TGCGCCAGCAGCCCCGGACCGATGGGGGAGACCCAGTACTTC
V gene: TRBV9; J gene: TRBJ1-1; clone size: few; D gene: NA; CDR3 protein: CASSVGGDVEAFF; CDR3 DNA: TGTGCCAGCAGCGTAGGGGGGGATGTTGAAGCTTTCTTT
V gene: TRBV29-1; J gene: TRBJ2-4; clone size: few; D gene: NA; CDR3 protein: CSVRGTAKNIQYF; CDR3 DNA: TGCAGCGTGAGGGGGACAGCCAAAAACATTCAGTACTTC
V gene: TRBV7-3; J gene: TRBJ2-1; clone size: few; D gene: NA; CDR3 protein: CASSPSVTSYNEQFF; CDR3 DNA: TGTGCCAGCAGCCCTAGCGTTACTTCCTACAATGAGCAGTTCTTC
V gene: TRBV7-8; J gene: TRBJ1-2; clone size: few; D gene: TRBD1; CDR3 protein: CASSQGTGPSNYGYTF; CDR3 DNA: TGTGCCAGCAGTCAGGGGACAGGTCCATCTAACTATGGCTACACCTTC
V gene: TRBV19; J gene: TRBJ2-2; clone size: NA; D gene: NA; CDR3 protein: CASSISQGTTGELFF; CDR3 DNA: TGTGCCAGTAGTATAAGTCAGGGTACCACCGGGGAGCTGTTTTTT
V gene: TRBV7-9; J gene: TRBJ1-1; clone size: many; D gene: NA; CDR3 protein: CASSLGAGTEAFF; CDR3 DNA: TGTGCCAGCAGCTTAGGGGCGGGGACTGAAGCTTTCTTT
V gene: TRBV2; J gene: TRBJ2-1; clone size: few; D gene: TRBD1; CDR3 protein: CASRETGGSYNEQFF; CDR3 DNA: TGTGCCAGCAGGGAAACAGGGGGCTCCTACAATGAGCAGTTCTTC
V gene: TRBV6-5; J gene: TRBJ2-3; clone size: NA; D gene: NA; CDR3 protein: CASSPDWGDTQYF; CDR3 DNA: TGTGCCAGCAGTCCGGACTGGGGGGATACGCAGTATTTT
V gene: TRBV18; J gene: TRBJ1-1; clone size: NA; D gene: NA; CDR3 protein: CASSRVQMGNTEAFF; CDR3 DNA: TGTGCCAGCTCACGGGTCCAGATGGGGAACACTGAAGCTTTCTTT
V gene: TRBV4-1; J gene: TRBJ2-3; clone size: NA; D gene: NA; CDR3 protein: CASSHPVRGADTQYF; CDR3 DNA: TGCGCCAGCAGCCATCCCGTTCGGGGGGCTGATACGCAGTATTTT
V gene: TRBV18; J gene: TRBJ2-1; clone size: many; D gene: NA; CDR3 protein: CASSPGHGSKGNEQFF; CDR3 DNA: TGTGCCAGCTCACCAGGTCACGGGAGTAAGGGCAATGAGCAGTTCTTC
V gene: TRBV3-1; J gene: TRBJ2-7; clone size: NA; D gene: TRBD2; CDR3 protein: CASSIAGAPFEQYF; CDR3 DNA: TGTGCCAGCAGCATAGCGGGAGCGCCTTTCGAGCAGTACTTC
V gene: TRBV20-1; J gene: TRBJ1-1; clone size: NA; D gene: NA; CDR3 protein: CSASRKGAEAFF; CDR3 DNA: TGCAGTGCCAGTCGAAAGGGCGCTGAAGCTTTCTTT
V gene: TRBV24-1; J gene: TRBJ2-4; clone size: NA; D gene: NA; CDR3 protein: CATSDARGRENIQYF; CDR3 DNA: TGTGCCACCAGTGATGCCCGGGGCCGGGAAAACATTCAGTACTTC
V gene: TRBV5-1; J gene: TRBJ1-1; clone size: few; D gene: NA; CDR3 protein: CASSIDGDTEAFF; CDR3 DNA: TGCGCCAGCAGCATAGACGGAGACACTGAAGCTTTCTTT
V gene: TRBV5-1; J gene: TRBJ2-7; clone size: NA; D gene: NA; CDR3 protein: CASSLGDGSYEQYF; CDR3 DNA: TGCGCCAGCAGCTTGGGGGACGGATCCTACGAGCAGTACTTC
V gene: TRBV5-1; J gene: TRBJ2-7; clone size: NA; D gene: TRBD2; CDR3 protein: CASSPTGRGGSYEQYF; CDR3 DNA: TGCGCCAGCAGCCCAACGGGGCGGGGGGGCTCCTACGAGCAGTACTTC
V gene: TRBV29-1; J gene: TRBJ2-5; clone size: many; D gene: NA; CDR3 protein: CSVETGYRQETQYF; CDR3 DNA: TGCAGCGTTGAAACAGGGTACCGCCAAGAGACCCAGTACTTC
V gene: TRBV4-1; J gene: TRBJ1-2; clone size: few; D gene: NA; CDR3 protein: CASSQDLRTANYGYTF; CDR3 DNA: TGCGCCAGCAGCCAAGATCTAAGGACAGCTAACTATGGCTACACCTTC
V gene: TRBV19; J gene: TRBJ1-1; clone size: few; D gene: NA; CDR3 protein: CASSITPNTEAFF; CDR3 DNA: TGTGCCAGTAGTATTACACCGAACACTGAAGCTTTCTTT
V gene: TRBV6-1; J gene: TRBJ1-2; clone size: NA; D gene: NA; CDR3 protein: CASSGGTLRAGGYTF; CDR3 DNA: TGTGCCAGCAGTGGGGGGACTCTCCGGGCGGGCGGCTACACCTTC
V gene: TRBV4-1; J gene: TRBJ1-1; clone size: NA; D gene: NA; CDR3 protein: CASSRHQGRRDTEAFF; CDR3 DNA: TGCGCCAGCAGCCGCCACCAGGGGCGCCGGGACACTGAAGCTTTCTTT